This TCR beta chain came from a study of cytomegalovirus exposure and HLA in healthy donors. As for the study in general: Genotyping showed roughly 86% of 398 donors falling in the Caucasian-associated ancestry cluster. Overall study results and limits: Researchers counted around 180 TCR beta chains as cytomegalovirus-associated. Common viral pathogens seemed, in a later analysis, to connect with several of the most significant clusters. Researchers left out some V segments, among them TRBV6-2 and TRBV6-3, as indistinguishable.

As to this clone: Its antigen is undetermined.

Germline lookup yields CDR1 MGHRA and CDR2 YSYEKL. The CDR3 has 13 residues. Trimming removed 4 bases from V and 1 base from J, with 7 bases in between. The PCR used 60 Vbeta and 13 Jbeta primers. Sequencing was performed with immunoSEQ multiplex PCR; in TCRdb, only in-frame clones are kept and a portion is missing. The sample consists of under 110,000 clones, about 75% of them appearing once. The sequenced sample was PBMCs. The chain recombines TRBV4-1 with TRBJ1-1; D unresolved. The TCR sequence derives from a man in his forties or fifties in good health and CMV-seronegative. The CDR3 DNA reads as TGCGCCAGCAGCCGCCTCGGGAACACTGAAGCTTTCTTT. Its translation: CASSRLGNTEAFF.